These 27 T cell receptor beta chains were sequenced from one sample in a study of blood T cell repertoires in COVID-19. Repertoires were generated with immunoSEQ multiplex PCR, while TCRdb's copy carries only in-frame clones and drops some. The sample has some 220,000 clones; approximately 80% are singletons. Sequencing used peripheral blood. The receptors derive from a middle-aged man with active or convalescent COVID-19.

The CDR3 DNA follows: TGTGCCAGCAGCCCCTGGGACAGGGCCCACGAGCAGTACTTC. As protein: CASSPWDRAHEQYF. This chain uses TRBV9 with TRBJ2-7; TRBD1 matches at 9 bases. Looked up from germline, CDR1 is SGDLS and CDR2 is YYNGEE. The trim removed 4 bases at V and 5 bases at J, leaving 7 bases unmatched. CDR3 length: 14 amino acids.

In its sample, this clone was seen once. V gene TRBV20-1 combines with J gene TRBJ2-4; 8 nucleotides align to TRBD1. The CDR3 is 15 amino acids. Unmatched junction bases numbered 8, after V lost 3 bases and J lost 4 bases. Germline assignment: CDR1 DFQATT and CDR2 SNEGSKA (reference sequence). CDR3 residues: CSASSYRGSKNIQYF. The CDR3 DNA reads as TGCAGTGCTAGTTCGTACAGGGGGTCGAAAAACATTCAGTACTTC.

V is TRBV7-2 and J is TRBJ2-5; D remains ambiguous. The CDR3 is 12 amino acids. CDR1 is SGHTA, CDR2 FQGNSA, per germline. V was shortened by 6 bases and J by 5 bases, with 10 bases between the two germline ends. The CDR3 DNA is TGTGCCAGCAGTCCCGTGCGTGAGACCCAGTACTTC. Translation gives CASSPVRETQYF.

The chain links TRBV5-1 to TRBJ1-2, with D unclear. Germline CDR1 SGHRS, CDR2 YFSETQ. Trimming shortened V by 0 bases and J by 6 bases, and 12 bases separated the two germline ends. The CDR3 is made up of 14 amino acids. In DNA form, the CDR3 reads TGCGCCAGCAGCTTGGCCGGGTCAGAAAATGGCTACACCTTC. Translation: CASSLAGSENGYTF.

The V call is TRBV28, the J call TRBJ1-1; D is undetermined. Trimming left V 1 base short and J 2 bases short, with 20 bases between. Germline V lookup: CDR1 MDHEN, CDR2 SYDVKM. The CDR3 sequence is 18 residues long. CDR3: CASSLLSVRLILNTEAFF. The CDR3 DNA is TGTGCCAGCAGTTTATTAAGTGTCCGACTCATCCTAAACACTGAAGCTTTCTTT.

The CDR3 bases are TGTGCCAGCAGCTTACTCGCGGGGGGGCCTGCAGATACGCAGTATTTT. Translation gives CASSLLAGGPADTQYF. The rearrangement joins TRBV7-9 to TRBJ2-3, with 9 bases that match TRBD2. The CDR3 has 16 amino acids. In germline, CDR1 is SEHNR, CDR2 FQNEAQ (reference sequence). The junction had 7 bases not matched to a gene; V was cut back by 2 bases and J by 4 bases.

The chain recombines TRBV27 with TRBJ2-1; TRBD2 agrees at 7 bases. Trimming cost V 4 bases and J 0 bases; bases outside gene matches: 9. The CDR3 spans 17 residues. Germline values: CDR1 MNHEY, CDR2 SMNVEV (reference sequence). In DNA, the CDR3 is TGTGCCAGCAGTTCCCCCATAGCGGGCGACTCCTACAATGAGCAGTTCTTC. The encoded protein is CASSSPIAGDSYNEQFF.

There are a few counts of this clone. The J gene is TRBJ2-5, the V gene TRBV18; D is unclear. There are 11 residues in the CDR3. The germline CDR1 and CDR2 sequences are KGHSH and LQKENI. Trimming left V 3 bases short and J 5 bases short, with 4 bases between. CDR3 DNA: TGTGCCAGCTCACCCGGGGAGACCCAGTACTTC. Translation: CASSPGETQYF.

This clone was seen a few times. J is TRBJ1-4 and V is TRBV9, with TRBD1 matching 8 bases. Looked up from germline, CDR1 is SGDLS and CDR2 is YYNGEE. The V segment lost 4 bases and the J segment 4 bases; nucleotides outside the gene matches: 9. The CDR3 spans 16 residues. The CDR3 is CASSPRPGGLNEKLFF. CDR3 nucleotide sequence: TGTGCCAGCAGCCCGAGACCAGGGGGCCTTAATGAAAAACTGTTTTTT. The full variable domain, rest sourced from reference TRBV9 and TRBJ1-4, is DSGVTQTPKHLITATGQRVTLRCSPRSGDLSVYWYQQSLDQGLQFLIQYYNGEERAKGNILERFSAQQFPDLHSELNLSSLELGDSALYFCASSPRPGGLNEKLFFGSGTQLSVL.

The rearrangement uses TRBV7-8 and TRBJ2-7; 11 bases align to TRBD1. Germline V lookup: CDR1 SGHVS, CDR2 FQNEAQ. V was clipped by 5 bases and J by 3 bases; unmatched bases: 6. CDR3 length: 15 amino acids. As DNA, the CDR3 is TGTGCCAGCAGCCCCGGACAGGGGGCTTTCTACGAGCAGTACGTC. It translates to CASSPGQGAFYEQYV.

This rearrangement joins TRBV10-3 to TRBJ1-2; TRBD1 agrees at 11 bases. This CDR3 region has 13 residues. Germline trimming cut 6 bases from V and 8 bases from J; bases unmatched to any gene: 5. Germline V CDR1 and CDR2: ENHRY, SYGVKD. CDR3 sequence: CAIRMDRGQGYTF. CDR3 nucleotide sequence: TGTGCCATCAGGATGGACAGGGGGCAAGGCTACACCTTC.

This clone was seen once. The chain couples TRBV4-1 to TRBJ1-1, with a weak D call TRBD1 (5 bases). The CDR3 covers 15 residues. Between the trimmed V and J ends, which lost 0 bases and 3 bases, there was a span of 11 bases. Germline assignment: CDR1 MGHRA and CDR2 YSYEKL. CDR3 coding DNA: TGCGCCAGCAGCCAAGAGGCAGGGATGGACACTGAAGCTTTCTTT. This gives the protein CASSQEAGMDTEAFF.

This clone was detected only a few times. The rearrangement uses TRBV10-2 and TRBJ2-7; TRBD1 agrees at 7 bases. The CDR3 is 16 amino acids. V gave up 6 bases and J gave up 2 bases; unmatched junction bases: 13. Per the germline V gene, CDR1 is WSHSY and CDR2 is SAAADI. The CDR3 DNA follows: TGCGCCAGCAGGGCGCACTCAGGGGGTGACACCTACGAGCAGTACTTC. Translated, it gives CASRAHSGGDTYEQYF.

J is TRBJ2-1 and V is TRBV7-9; TRBD2 matches 11 bases. J gave up 6 bases and V 1 base, and 5 bases lay outside the gene matches. The CDR3 has 16 amino acids. Germline V lookup: CDR1 SEHNR, CDR2 FQNEAQ (reference sequence). The DNA for the CDR3 is TGTGCCAGCAGCTTAGAACTAGCGGGAGCGGCCAATGAGCAGTTCTTC. Its protein is CASSLELAGAANEQFF.

J is TRBJ2-2 and V is TRBV11-2; D gene uncertain. The length of the CDR3 is 14 residues. Trimming left V 0 bases short and J 3 bases short, with 5 bases between. Looked up from germline, CDR1 is SGHAT and CDR2 is FQNNGV. This chain's CDR3 is CASSLDEHTGELFF. The DNA for the CDR3 is TGTGCCAGCAGCTTAGACGAGCACACCGGGGAGCTGTTTTTT.

V is TRBV10-2 and J is TRBJ1-2; 7 bases agree with TRBD1. V trimming: 6 bases; J trimming: 1 base; junction bases outside the gene matches: 11. Germline assignment: CDR1 WSHSY and CDR2 SAAADI. This CDR3 is 16 amino acids long. The CDR3 here is CASRSLEGASNYGYTF. The CDR3 DNA sequence: TGCGCCAGCAGGAGTTTGGAGGGGGCAAGTAACTATGGCTACACCTTC.

This clone was observed a single time. The rearrangement uses TRBV5-1 and TRBJ2-1, with 8 bases identical to TRBD2. Germline trimming cut 0 bases from V and 10 bases from J; bases unmatched to any gene: 9. Germline V CDR1 and CDR2: SGHRS, YFSETQ. This CDR3 comprises 15 residues. In DNA form, the CDR3 reads TGCGCCAGCAGCTTGGCCGACGGGAGGGCCTCCGAGCAGTTCTTC. Amino acid sequence: CASSLADGRASEQFF.

The chain joins TRBV6-2 or TRBV6-3 to TRBJ1-2; D unclear. The CDR3 loop spans 18 amino acids. The germline V and J ends were trimmed by 2 bases and 0 bases, with 19 bases remaining between them. From germline, CDR1 is MNHEY and CDR2 SVGEGT. CDR3 coding DNA: TGTGCCAGCAGTTACCCCCCCAAGGGAGAGGGTGCTAACTATGGCTACACCTTC. Protein sequence: CASSYPPKGEGANYGYTF.

The chain has TRBV7-8 and TRBJ2-7, with TRBD2 matching over 7 bases. The germline V gene encodes CDR1 SGHVS and CDR2 FQNEAQ. With 4 bases clipped from V and 7 bases from J, the junction kept 7 bases outside the gene matches. The CDR3 totals 13 residues. The CDR3 region is CASSSAGLREQYV. The CDR3 DNA sequence: TGTGCCAGCAGCTCTGCGGGACTAAGGGAGCAGTACGTC.

J is TRBJ2-3 and V is TRBV11-2, with D perhaps matching TRBD2 (5 bases). CDR1 and CDR2 from the germline V gene are SGHAT and FQNNGV. This CDR3 comprises 18 residues. The germline V and J ends were trimmed by 4 bases and 2 bases, with 22 bases remaining between them. DNA of the CDR3: TGTGCCAGCAGCTCACAGCGGTTGGGTAGCGCCCACACAGATACGCAGTATTTT. Protein: CASSSQRLGSAHTDTQYF.

This rearrangement joins TRBV5-4 to TRBJ1-6; D is unresolved. CDR3 length equals 19 residues. The ends were cut back, 2 bases at V and 4 bases at J, with 22 bases in the middle. The germline gives CDR1 SGHNT, CDR2 YYREEE (reference sequence). The CDR3 bases are TGTGCCAGCAGCTTTTCGGCGTTGGCAGGCCCTATTTATAATTCACCCCTCCACTTT. Translating it yields CASSFSALAGPIYNSPLHF.

V and J are TRBV7-2 and TRBJ2-7; the match to TRBD2 covers 11 bases. This CDR3 is built from 16 residues. Germline V lookup: CDR1 SGHTA, CDR2 FQGNSA. Trimming removed 1 base from V and 2 bases from J; junction bases left unmatched: 4. CDR3 in amino acids: CASSLEELAGAYEQYF. In DNA, the CDR3 is TGTGCCAGCAGCTTAGAGGAACTAGCGGGAGCCTACGAGCAGTACTTC.

This clone is a singleton in its sample. V and J are TRBV18 and TRBJ2-2, with 11 bases identical to TRBD1. Trimming took 0 bases from V and 5 from J; bases not matched to a gene: 2. Germline V gene data show CDR1 as KGHSH and CDR2 as LQKENI. The CDR3 contains 16 residues. The CDR3 DNA follows: TGTGCCAGCTCACCACCGGACAGGGGGCATACCGGGGAGCTGTTTTTT. Its translation is CASSPPDRGHTGELFF.

This sequence joins TRBV7-9 and TRBJ2-1; TRBD2 aligns across 7 bases. Germline V gives CDR1 SEHNR, CDR2 FQNEAQ (reference sequence). This CDR3 spans 14 amino acids. The V and J ends lost 5 bases and 5 bases, in that order; junction bases with no gene match: 6. The CDR3 bases are TGTGCCAGCAGCCCATCTAGCGGAAACAATGAGCAGTTCTTC. Translating gives CASSPSSGNNEQFF.

The chain carries TRBV27 and TRBJ1-5, with a tentative D call TRBD1 (5 bases). This CDR3 region has 15 residues. Germline V lookup: CDR1 MNHEY, CDR2 SMNVEV (reference sequence). The ends were cut back, 6 bases at V and 9 bases at J, with 21 bases in the middle. CDR3 sequence: CASSDPRQGRWPQHF. For the CDR3, the DNA is TGTGCCAGCAGCGACCCACGGCAGGGAAGGTGGCCCCAGCATTTT.

V gene TRBV5-1 combines with J gene TRBJ1-2; the match to TRBD1 covers 7 bases. The ends lost 4 bases at V and 2 bases at J; junction bases unmatched: 8. Germline V gene data show CDR1 as SGHRS and CDR2 as YFSETQ. The CDR3 covers 15 residues. The CDR3 DNA is TGCGCCAGCAGCCACGGGACAGCCCAGAACTATGGCTACACCTTC. This encodes CASSHGTAQNYGYTF.

The chain couples TRBV27 to TRBJ2-1; D ambiguous. The germline V gene encodes CDR1 MNHEY and CDR2 SMNVEV (reference sequence). CDR3 length: 13 amino acids. The V end was cut by 4 bases, the J end by 10 bases, with 14 bases between. Written as DNA, the CDR3 is TGTGCCAGCAGTTCCATCAGGCCCAGGGAGCAGTTCTTC. This gives the protein CASSSIRPREQFF.